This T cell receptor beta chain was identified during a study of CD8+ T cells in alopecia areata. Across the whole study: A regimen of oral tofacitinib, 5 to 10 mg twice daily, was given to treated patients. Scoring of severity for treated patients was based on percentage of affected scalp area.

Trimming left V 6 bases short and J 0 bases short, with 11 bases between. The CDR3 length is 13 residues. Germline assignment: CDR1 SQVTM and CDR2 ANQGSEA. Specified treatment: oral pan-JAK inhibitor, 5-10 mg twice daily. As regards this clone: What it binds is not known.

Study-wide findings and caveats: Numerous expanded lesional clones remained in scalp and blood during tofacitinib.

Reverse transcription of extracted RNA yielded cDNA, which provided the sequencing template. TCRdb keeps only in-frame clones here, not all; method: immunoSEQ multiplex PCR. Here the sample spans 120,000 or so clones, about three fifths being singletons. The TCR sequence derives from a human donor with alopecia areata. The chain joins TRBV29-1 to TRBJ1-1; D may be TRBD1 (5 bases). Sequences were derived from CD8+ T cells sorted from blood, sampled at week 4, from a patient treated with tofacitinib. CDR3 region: CSVIGVMNTEAFF. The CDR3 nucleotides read TGCAGCGTGATAGGGGTCATGAACACTGAAGCTTTCTTT. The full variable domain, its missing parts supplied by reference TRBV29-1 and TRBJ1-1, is SAVISQKPSRDICQRGTSLTIQCQVDSQVTMMFWYRQQPGQSLTLIATANQGSEATYESGFVIDKFPISRPNLTFSTLTVSNMSPEDSSIYLCSVIGVMNTEAFFGQGTRLTVV.